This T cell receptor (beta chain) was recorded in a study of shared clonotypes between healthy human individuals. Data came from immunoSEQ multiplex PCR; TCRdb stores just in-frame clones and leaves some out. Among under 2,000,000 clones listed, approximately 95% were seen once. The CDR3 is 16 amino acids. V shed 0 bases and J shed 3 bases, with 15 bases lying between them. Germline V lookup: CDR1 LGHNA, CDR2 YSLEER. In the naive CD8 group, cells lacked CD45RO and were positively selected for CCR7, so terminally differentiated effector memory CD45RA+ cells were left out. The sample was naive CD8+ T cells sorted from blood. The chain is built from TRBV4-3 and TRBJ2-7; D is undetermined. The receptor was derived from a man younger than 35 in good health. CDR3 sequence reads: CASSQETGQVLYEQYF. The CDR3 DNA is TGCGCCAGCAGCCAAGAGACCGGGCAGGTGCTCTACGAGCAGTACTTC.